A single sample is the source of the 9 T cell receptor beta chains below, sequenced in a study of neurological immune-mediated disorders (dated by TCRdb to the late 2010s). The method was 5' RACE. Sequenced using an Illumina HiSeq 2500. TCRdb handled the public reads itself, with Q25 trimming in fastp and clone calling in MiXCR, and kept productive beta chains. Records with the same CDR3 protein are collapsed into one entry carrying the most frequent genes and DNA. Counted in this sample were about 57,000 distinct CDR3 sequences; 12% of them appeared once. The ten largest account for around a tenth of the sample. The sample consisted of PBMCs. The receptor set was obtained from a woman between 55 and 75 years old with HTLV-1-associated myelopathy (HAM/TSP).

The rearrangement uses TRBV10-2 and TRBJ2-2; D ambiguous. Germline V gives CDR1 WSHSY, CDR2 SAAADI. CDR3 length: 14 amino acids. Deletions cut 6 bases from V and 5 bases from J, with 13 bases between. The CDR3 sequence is CASRTRGGTGELFF. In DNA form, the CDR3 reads TGCGCCAGCAGGACGCGAGGTGGGACCGGGGAGCTGTTTTTT.

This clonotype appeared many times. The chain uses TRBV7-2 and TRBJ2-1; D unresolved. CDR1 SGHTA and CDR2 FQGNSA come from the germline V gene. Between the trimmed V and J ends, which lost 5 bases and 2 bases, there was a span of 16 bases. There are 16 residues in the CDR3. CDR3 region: CASSEGRAIPYNEQFF. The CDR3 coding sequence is TGTGCCAGCAGCGAAGGCCGGGCCATCCCCTACAATGAGCAGTTCTTC.

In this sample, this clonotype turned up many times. The chain's CDR3 is CSVGQYSTDTQYF. DNA for the CDR3: TGCAGCGTTGGACAGTACAGCACAGATACGCAGTATTTT. The chain recombines TRBV29-1 with TRBJ2-3; perhaps TRBD1 as D (5 bases). The CDR3 totals 13 residues. Trimming took 4 bases from V and 0 from J, leaving 8 bases between them. Germline CDR1 and CDR2: SQVTM and ANQGSEA.

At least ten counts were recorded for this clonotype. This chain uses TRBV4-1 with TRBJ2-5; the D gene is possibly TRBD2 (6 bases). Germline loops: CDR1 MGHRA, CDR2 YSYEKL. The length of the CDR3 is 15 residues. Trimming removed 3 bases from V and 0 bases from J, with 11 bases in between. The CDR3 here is CASSQSGSHQETQYF. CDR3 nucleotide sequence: TGCGCCAGCAGCCAGTCCGGGAGCCACCAAGAGACCCAGTACTTC.

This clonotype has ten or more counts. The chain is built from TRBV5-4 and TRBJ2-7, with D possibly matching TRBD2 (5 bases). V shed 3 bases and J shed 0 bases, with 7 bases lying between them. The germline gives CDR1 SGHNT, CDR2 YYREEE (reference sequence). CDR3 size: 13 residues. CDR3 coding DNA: TGTGCCAGCAGCTCGGGGAGCTCCTACGAGCAGTACTTC. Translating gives CASSSGSSYEQYF.

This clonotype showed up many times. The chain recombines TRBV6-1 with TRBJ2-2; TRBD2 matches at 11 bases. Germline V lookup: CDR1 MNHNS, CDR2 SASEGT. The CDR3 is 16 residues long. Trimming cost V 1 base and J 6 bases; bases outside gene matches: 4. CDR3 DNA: TGTGCCAGCAGTGAAGGACTAGCGGGAATTGCCGGGGAGCTGTTTTTT. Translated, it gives CASSEGLAGIAGELFF.

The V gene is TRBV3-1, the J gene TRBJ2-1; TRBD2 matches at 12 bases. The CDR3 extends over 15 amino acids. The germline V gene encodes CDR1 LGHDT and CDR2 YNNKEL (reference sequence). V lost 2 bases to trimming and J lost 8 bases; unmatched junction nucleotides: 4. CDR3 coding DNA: TGTGCCAGCAGCCAAACGGGACTAGCGGGTGATGAGCAGTTCTTC. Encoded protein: CASSQTGLAGDEQFF.

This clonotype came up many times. The CDR3 loop reads CSAPKAGLAIDEQYF. For the CDR3, the DNA is TGCAGTGCGCCCAAGGCGGGACTAGCGATAGACGAGCAGTACTTC. This chain uses TRBV20-1 with TRBJ2-7, with 10 bases fitting TRBD2. Germline V gene sequence: CDR1 DFQATT, CDR2 SNEGSKA (reference sequence). J was trimmed by 5 bases and V by 6 bases; bases with no gene match: 13. CDR3 length equals 15 residues.

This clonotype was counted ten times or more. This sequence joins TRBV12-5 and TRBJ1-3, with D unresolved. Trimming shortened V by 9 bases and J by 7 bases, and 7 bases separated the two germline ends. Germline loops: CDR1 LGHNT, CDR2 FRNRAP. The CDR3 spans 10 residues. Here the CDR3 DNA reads TGTGCTAGCGGTGATAACACCATATATTTT. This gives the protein CASGDNTIYF. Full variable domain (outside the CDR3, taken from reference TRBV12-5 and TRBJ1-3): DARVTQTPRHKVTEMGQEVTMRCQPILGHNTVFWYRQTMMQGLELLAYFRNRAPLDDSGMPKDRFSAEMPDATLATLKIQPSEPRDSAVYFCASGDNTIYFGEGSWLTVV.